These 17 T cell receptor beta chains were all obtained from the same sample, sequenced in a study of siplizumab effects on memory and regulatory T cells. Assay: immunoSEQ multiplex PCR; the TCRdb copy retains only in-frame clones and omits some. The top ten clones hold approximately 7.1% of a sample with 94,000 or so clones, 93% of them seen once. Sequences were obtained from CD8+ T cells sorted from blood. The receptors derive from a human donor in good health.

The gene calls are TRBV19 and TRBJ1-1; the D is unclear. Germline-derived CDR1 and CDR2 are LNHDA and SQIVND (reference sequence). The CDR3 covers 12 residues. V shed 5 bases and J shed 3 bases, with 7 bases lying between them. CDR3 bases: TGTGCCAGTAGTTCTGTGTACACTGAAGCTTTCTTT. Protein sequence: CASSSVYTEAFF.

CDR3: CASSSQGLHTEAFF. The DNA for the CDR3 is TGTGCCAGCAGTTCCCAGGGTTTGCACACTGAAGCTTTCTTT. The chain links TRBV27 to TRBJ1-1, with a tentative D call TRBD1 (5 bases). Trimming left V 4 bases short and J 3 bases short, with 12 bases between. Germline CDR1 is MNHEY and CDR2 is SMNVEV (reference sequence). The CDR3 runs to 14 residues.

This sequence joins TRBV13 and TRBJ2-1; the match to TRBD1 covers 10 bases. The junction had 11 bases not matched to a gene; V was cut back by 5 bases and J by 1 base. This CDR3 contains 18 residues. The germline V gene has CDR1 PRHDT and CDR2 FYEKMQ (reference sequence). CDR3 loop: CASSRPRTGGHSYNEQFF. In DNA form, the CDR3 reads TGTGCCAGCAGCCGCCCCCGGACAGGGGGGCATTCCTACAATGAGCAGTTCTTC.

This rearrangement joins TRBV9 to TRBJ2-3, with 7 bases fitting TRBD1. The CDR3 totals 17 residues. The trim removed 3 bases at V and 3 bases at J, leaving 13 bases unmatched. Germline-derived CDR1 and CDR2 are SGDLS and YYNGEE. The CDR3 loop is CASSAKLGTEVTDTQYF. The CDR3 DNA sequence: TGTGCCAGCAGCGCCAAACTCGGGACAGAGGTTACAGATACGCAGTATTTT.

The chain combines TRBV6-5 with TRBJ2-5, with 7 bases fitting TRBD2. Trimming at V came to 0 bases and at J to 1 base, leaving 2 bases not matched to a gene. Germline V gives CDR1 MNHEY, CDR2 SVGAGI. This CDR3 contains 15 residues. The DNA for the CDR3 is TGTGCCAGCAGTTACTCCGGGGGGATCCAAGAGACCCAGTACTTC. Translated, it gives CASSYSGGIQETQYF.

J is TRBJ1-1 and V is TRBV4-1; D gene uncertain. Trimming took 3 bases from V and 1 from J, leaving 6 bases between them. The CDR3 extends over 13 amino acids. Germline-derived CDR1 and CDR2 are MGHRA and YSYEKL. The CDR3 spells CASSHGGNTEAFF. CDR3 in DNA: TGCGCCAGCAGCCATGGAGGGAACACTGAAGCTTTCTTT.

This clone was recorded a few times. The rearrangement joins TRBV2 to TRBJ2-7; D gene uncertain. V was shortened by 5 bases and J by 5 bases, with 7 bases between the two germline ends. CDR3 length equals 11 residues. Germline V gene data show CDR1 as SNHLY and CDR2 as FYNNEI. In DNA form, the CDR3 reads TGTGCCAGCAGTACGAACGACGAGCAGTACTTC. Encoded protein: CASSTNDEQYF.

The rearrangement links TRBV13 to TRBJ2-3; D gene uncertain. The germline gives CDR1 PRHDT, CDR2 FYEKMQ (reference sequence). The CDR3 spans 11 residues. Trimming took 8 bases from V and 1 from J, leaving 4 bases between them. For the CDR3, the DNA is TGTGCCAGCCTTGGCACAGATACGCAGTATTTT. Translated, it gives CASLGTDTQYF.

The V gene is TRBV6-5, the J gene TRBJ1-1, with D possibly being TRBD1 (5 bases). The CDR3 sequence is 14 residues long. Trimming shortened V by 2 bases and J by 5 bases, and 12 bases separated the two germline ends. Germline-derived CDR1 and CDR2 are MNHEY and SVGAGI. In DNA, the CDR3 is TGTGCCAGCAGTTACCGGCAGGGAGGGACTGAAGCTTTCTTT. It codes for CASSYRQGGTEAFF.

The chain combines TRBV4-2 with TRBJ2-5; no definite D call. The DNA end is a closer match to TRBJ2-7, so the J assignment may be wrong. This CDR3 region has 11 residues. In germline, CDR1 is LGHNA, CDR2 YNFKEQ. The CDR3 sequence is CASSRRDEQYF. CDR3 coding DNA: TGTGCCAGCAGCCGACGGGACGAGCAGTACTTC.

This chain uses TRBV14 with TRBJ1-3, with D possibly being TRBD1 (5 bases). The CDR3 has 15 amino acids. Germline CDR1 is SGHDN and CDR2 is FVKESK. V lost 0 bases to trimming and J lost 2 bases, with 8 bases between them. The CDR3 nucleotides are TGTGCCAGCAGCCAAGAATGGGGGACTGGAAACACCATATATTTT. This encodes CASSQEWGTGNTIYF.

The chain is built from TRBV6-6 and TRBJ2-7, with 9 positions matching TRBD2. J lost 3 bases, V lost 8 bases, and 8 bases had no gene match. This CDR3 region has 14 residues. Germline V gene data show CDR1 as MNHNY and CDR2 as SVGAGI (reference sequence). The CDR3 sequence: CASADSGSFYEQYF. The CDR3 bases are TGTGCCAGCGCTGATAGCGGGAGTTTCTACGAGCAGTACTTC.

This chain joins TRBV6-6 and TRBJ2-5, with 7 bases lining up with TRBD1. The CDR3 has 15 residues. The germline V gene has CDR1 MNHNY and CDR2 SVGAGI (reference sequence). Trimming cost V 5 bases and J 5 bases; bases outside gene matches: 11. CDR3 sequence: CASSLRAGGMETQYF. In nucleotides, the CDR3 is TGTGCCAGCAGTCTAAGGGCAGGGGGTATGGAGACCCAGTACTTC.

This clone appeared once. The junction and the germline gene differ at one end; a read error may be behind it. This chain connects TRBV7-7 to TRBJ2-7; either TRBD1 or TRBD2 may fit D (5 bases each). The CDR3 extends over 15 amino acids. Germline CDR1 reads SSHAT; CDR2 reads FNYEAQ (reference sequence). This CDR3 is CASSLASGTGYEQYF. The CDR3, as DNA: TGTGCTAGCAGCTTAGCCTCCGGGACCGGCTACGAGCAGTACTTC.

The chain couples TRBV28 to TRBJ2-2; D gene unclear. Germline assignment: CDR1 MDHEN and CDR2 SYDVKM. V lost 5 bases to trimming and J lost 0 bases, with 7 bases between them. The CDR3 runs 14 residues. CDR3 loop: CASSPGPNTGELFF. The CDR3 nucleotides are TGTGCCAGCAGTCCCGGACCGAACACCGGGGAGCTGTTTTTT.

This chain joins TRBV10-3 and TRBJ1-3; 7 bases line up with TRBD1. Looked up from germline, CDR1 is ENHRY and CDR2 is SYGVKD. The CDR3 has 17 amino acids. V shed 3 bases and J 0 bases; nucleotides not matched to a gene: 8. In DNA form, the CDR3 reads TGTGCCATCAGTGAAAGTTCGGACAGGCGCTCTGGAAACACCATATATTTT. Amino acids: CAISESSDRRSGNTIYF.

The chain employs TRBV19 and TRBJ1-1; the D gene is possibly TRBD1 (6 bases). The CDR3 extends over 11 amino acids. Trimming left V 5 bases short and J 11 bases short, with 12 bases between. Germline V CDR1 and CDR2: LNHDA, SQIVND (reference sequence). The CDR3, as DNA: TGTGCCAGTAGTCTAAACAGGGCGGCTTTCTTT. This codes for CASSLNRAAFF.